Listed below are T cell receptor beta chains from one sample, sequenced in a study of glioma-infiltrating T cells. Each CDR3 protein is one row after TCRdb ran MiXCR on the multiplex PCR reads. Among over 70,000 distinct CDR3 sequences listed, roughly 23% were seen once. Sequencing input: glioma tissue, nonneoplastic brain tissue, or PBMCs (not recorded which). These receptors were obtained from a human donor with low-grade glioma or glioblastoma, undergoing nonglioma brain surgery, or in good health (not recorded which). Both conserved end residues are part of each CDR3. A D gene is named only where the DNA matches it firmly. Some rows mark clone size as missing; the rest say once, few, many or name a class of expanded clone.

size: -; V: TRBV5-5; D: -; J: TRBJ2-7; DNA: TGTGCCAGCAGCTTTAGGGACGGCTCCTACGAGCAGTACTTC; CDR3: CASSFRDGSYEQYF
size: many; V: TRBV19; D: -; J: TRBJ1-5; DNA: TGTGCCAGTAGTATATATGAAGGTCAGCCCCAGCATTTT; CDR3: CASSIYEGQPQHF
size: many; V: TRBV27; D: -; J: TRBJ1-5; DNA: TGTGCCAGCAGTTTATTGGTAAATATGAGTCCCCAGCATTTT; CDR3: CASSLLVNMSPQHF
size: -; V: TRBV11-2; D: -; J: TRBJ2-7; DNA: TGTGCCAGCAGCTTCATCAGTGTTGCATCCGAGCAGTACTTC; CDR3: CASSFISVASEQYF
size: few; V: TRBV19; D: -; J: TRBJ2-6; DNA: TGTGCCGCCAGGGGGGTCAACGTCCTGACTTTC; CDR3: CAARGVNVLTF
size: many; V: TRBV7-9; D: -; J: TRBJ1-2; DNA: TGTGCCAGCAGCCCGAACGTACAGGAGAGAGGCGGCTACACCTTC; CDR3: CASSPNVQERGGYTF
size: few; V: TRBV5-1; D: -; J: TRBJ1-2; DNA: TGCGCCAGCAGCTTGGCCCCAGGGAACTATGGCTACACCTTC; CDR3: CASSLAPGNYGYTF
size: few; V: TRBV19; D: -; J: TRBJ2-2; DNA: TGTGCCAGTAGTACAACAGGGTTTACCGGGGAGCTGTTTTTT; CDR3: CASSTTGFTGELFF
size: -; V: TRBV9; D: -; J: TRBJ1-3; DNA: TGTGCCAGCAGCGCAGGGACGGTACGAAGCACCATATATTTT; CDR3: CASSAGTVRSTIYF
size: -; V: TRBV29-1; D: TRBD1; J: TRBJ2-1; DNA: TGCAGCGTGGGACAGGGCCTCTACGAGCAGTTCTTC; CDR3: CSVGQGLYEQFF
size: many; V: TRBV4-2; D: -; J: TRBJ2-7; DNA: TGTGCCAGCAGCCAGGGGGCGTACTCCTACGAGCAGTACTTC; CDR3: CASSQGAYSYEQYF
size: few; V: TRBV7-9; D: -; J: TRBJ2-4; DNA: TGTGCCAGCAGCTGGGACATCTCCCAAAACATTCAGTACTTC; CDR3: CASSWDISQNIQYF
size: many; V: TRBV6-1; D: -; J: TRBJ1-2; DNA: TGTGCCAGCAGTGAGTGGAACTATGGCTACACCTTC; CDR3: CASSEWNYGYTF
size: many; V: TRBV20-1; D: -; J: TRBJ2-7; DNA: TGCAGTGCTAGTCGTCCATCCTACGAGCAGTACTTC; CDR3: CSASRPSYEQYF
size: many; V: TRBV20-1; D: -; J: TRBJ2-3; DNA: TGCAGTGCTAGAAGTGGGGGGCGCACAGATACGCAGTATTTT; CDR3: CSARSGGRTDTQYF
size: -; V: TRBV18; D: -; J: TRBJ2-3; DNA: TGTGCCAGCTCACCGGGCCTAGGTCGCACAGATACGCAGTATTTT; CDR3: CASSPGLGRTDTQYF
size: medium-sized; V: TRBV6-5; D: TRBD1; J: TRBJ1-1; DNA: TGTGCCAGCAGTTACTCGATCGGACAGGTTCTGAACACTGAAGCTTTCTTT; CDR3: CASSYSIGQVLNTEAFF
size: few; V: TRBV3-1; D: -; J: TRBJ1-1; DNA: TGTGCCAGCAGCCAAGATGGTGCCCGGAAGGAAGCTTTCTTT; CDR3: CASSQDGARKEAFF
size: once; V: TRBV4-1; D: -; J: TRBJ2-3; DNA: TGCGCCAGCAGCCAAGATAAACTATCCAGCACAGATACGCAGTATTTT; CDR3: CASSQDKLSSTDTQYF
size: few; V: TRBV18; D: -; J: TRBJ1-6; DNA: TGTGCCAGCTCGGAGTACGGGAGAAATTCACCCCTCCACTTT; CDR3: CASSEYGRNSPLHF
size: many; V: TRBV27; D: -; J: TRBJ2-7; DNA: TGTGCCAGCAGTCCCGGGACGGCGACTTCCTACGAGCAGTACTTC; CDR3: CASSPGTATSYEQYF
size: -; V: TRBV10-2; D: -; J: TRBJ1-2; DNA: TGCGCCAGCGCCCACAGGGCTGGCTACACCTTC; CDR3: CASAHRAGYTF
size: -; V: TRBV30; D: -; J: TRBJ2-7; DNA: TGTGCCTGGAGTATTAACAGGTACGAGCAGTACTTC; CDR3: CAWSINRYEQYF
size: few; V: TRBV2; D: -; J: TRBJ2-7; DNA: TGTGCCAGCAGTGAAGAGGCCTCTGTCTACGAGCAGTACTTC; CDR3: CASSEEASVYEQYF
size: -; V: TRBV7-6; D: -; J: TRBJ2-1; DNA: TGTGCCAGCAGCCAATCCACACACCTTGCAAATGAGCAGTTCTTC; CDR3: CASSQSTHLANEQFF
size: many; V: TRBV5-1; D: -; J: TRBJ1-3; DNA: TGCGCCAGCAGCCTACAGGCTCATGGAAACACCATATATTTT; CDR3: CASSLQAHGNTIYF
size: many; V: TRBV6-1; D: TRBD2; J: TRBJ2-1; DNA: TGTGCCAGCAATCCTACCACTAGCGGGAGGGCCCCTAATGAGCAGTTCTTC; CDR3: CASNPTTSGRAPNEQFF
size: many; V: TRBV7-8; D: -; J: TRBJ1-5; DNA: TGTGCCAGCAGCCCTTCCGGGGCAGGGGCGGTCCAGCCCCAGCATTTT; CDR3: CASSPSGAGAVQPQHF
size: -; V: TRBV18; D: -; J: TRBJ2-5; DNA: TGTGCCAGCTCACCATTCGAGGAGAGAGAGACCCAGTACTTC; CDR3: CASSPFEERETQYF
size: many; V: TRBV15; D: -; J: TRBJ1-1; DNA: TGTGCCACCAGCAGAGATAAAGGCGGAGGGTCTGGCACTGAAGCTTTCTTT; CDR3: CATSRDKGGGSGTEAFF
size: many; V: TRBV12-3/TRBV12-4; D: -; J: TRBJ1-1; DNA: TGTGCCAGCAGCACGGGACACTTGAACACTGAAGCTTTCTTT; CDR3: CASSTGHLNTEAFF
size: many; V: TRBV27; D: TRBD1; J: TRBJ1-5; DNA: TGTGCCAGCAGTGGACAGGGGTTAGGCAATCAGCCCCAGCATTTT; CDR3: CASSGQGLGNQPQHF
size: many; V: TRBV6-1; D: -; J: TRBJ1-1; DNA: TGTGCCAGCAGTACTACGGGGTTAAACACTGAAGCTTTCTTT; CDR3: CASSTTGLNTEAFF
size: many; V: TRBV20-1; D: -; J: TRBJ1-4; DNA: TGCAGTGCTAGGGTGCATAATGAAAAACTGTTTTTT; CDR3: CSARVHNEKLFF
size: many; V: TRBV20-1; D: -; J: TRBJ2-1; DNA: TGCAGTGCTAAGGGTATCGAGGAAAAGGACAATGAGCAGTTCTTC; CDR3: CSAKGIEEKDNEQFF
size: many; V: TRBV5-1; D: TRBD1; J: TRBJ2-1; DNA: TGCGCCAGCAGCTTCGACAGGGACGATCCGTTCTTC; CDR3: CASSFDRDDPFF
size: -; V: TRBV12-3/TRBV12-4; D: TRBD1; J: TRBJ1-2; DNA: TGTGCCAGCAGTCAACGACAGGGGGCCTTTCTGGATGGCTACACCTTC; CDR3: CASSQRQGAFLDGYTF
size: few; V: TRBV12-3/TRBV12-4; D: -; J: TRBJ1-3; DNA: TGTGCCAGCAGTTTTTTGGGGCCCACCGCGACCATATATTTT; CDR3: CASSFLGPTATIYF
size: -; V: TRBV9; D: -; J: TRBJ2-1; DNA: TGTGCCAGCAGCGTAGAAGGGACTCCCTACAATGAGCAGTTCTTC; CDR3: CASSVEGTPYNEQFF
size: -; V: TRBV3-1; D: TRBD1; J: TRBJ2-1; DNA: TGTGCCAGCAGCCAAGTGGCCGGGACAGGTTACAATGAGCAGTTCTTC; CDR3: CASSQVAGTGYNEQFF
size: many; V: TRBV18; D: TRBD1; J: TRBJ2-5; DNA: TGTGCCAGCTCACAGACAGGGCGGCAAGAGACCCAGTACTTC; CDR3: CASSQTGRQETQYF
size: many; V: TRBV20-1; D: TRBD1; J: TRBJ2-7; DNA: TGCAGTGCCTCCCGGATGGACAGGGTCTACGAGCAGTACTTC; CDR3: CSASRMDRVYEQYF
size: few; V: TRBV19; D: -; J: TRBJ2-3; DNA: TGTGCCAGTAGTCAACCGGGACGGGGTGTGGATACGCAGTATTTT; CDR3: CASSQPGRGVDTQYF
size: -; V: TRBV11-2; D: -; J: TRBJ2-5; DNA: TGTGCCAGCAGCTTAGAGCTAGTACTCGGGGAGGCCCAGTACTTC; CDR3: CASSLELVLGEAQYF
size: many; V: TRBV2; D: -; J: TRBJ1-5; DNA: TGTGCCAGCAGTGTGGACAGACATAGCAATCAGCCCCAGCATTTT; CDR3: CASSVDRHSNQPQHF
size: few; V: TRBV12-5; D: -; J: TRBJ2-3; DNA: TGTGCTAGTGCCTTGGGGGGTACCTCCACAGATACGCAGTATTTT; CDR3: CASALGGTSTDTQYF
size: -; V: TRBV5-1; D: TRBD1; J: TRBJ1-1; DNA: TGCGCCAGCAGCTTGGTTGGTCCGGGACAGGGGCCCACTGAAGCTTTCTTT; CDR3: CASSLVGPGQGPTEAFF
size: many; V: TRBV6-5; D: -; J: TRBJ2-7; DNA: TGTGCCAGCAGTTACTCGCTTAATGGAGAGGCCTACGAGCAGTACTTC; CDR3: CASSYSLNGEAYEQYF
size: -; V: TRBV5-1; D: -; J: TRBJ2-1; DNA: TGCGCCAGCAGCTTTCTCGCGGGACCTGAGTATGAGCAGTTCTTC; CDR3: CASSFLAGPEYEQFF
size: -; V: TRBV20-1; D: -; J: TRBJ2-7; DNA: TGCAGTGCTAACCCGGGAGCTCGTGGGAGCGACGAGCAGTACTTC; CDR3: CSANPGARGSDEQYF